This T cell receptor (beta chain) was obtained from a study of CD8+ T cells in alopecia areata. Study conclusions and caveats: Elevated clonality characterized lesional scalp relative to normal scalp, particularly in alopecia totalis/universalis. Sequencing of scalp samples also includes resident alphabeta T cells from normal skin.

Extracted from the samples, RNA was reverse transcribed into cDNA to serve as the sequencing template. Sequencing was performed with immunoSEQ multiplex PCR; in TCRdb, only in-frame clones are kept and a portion is missing. The sample shows about 150,000 clones, less than 65% of them seen only once. CD4+ and CD8+ T cells were sorted from PBMCs stained for CD3, CD4 and CD8. The CDR3 contains 15 residues. The germline gives CDR1 MNHEY, CDR2 SMNVEV (reference sequence). V lost 2 bases to trimming and J lost 3 bases, with 13 bases between them. This clone was counted only a few times. Its antigen is not known.

The source material was CD8+ T cells sorted from blood. This chain joins TRBV27 and TRBJ1-1, with D possibly being TRBD1 (6 bases). This sequence originates from a human donor in good health. CDR3 sequence: CASSLAGDGDTEAFF. The CDR3 DNA is TGTGCCAGCAGTTTAGCAGGGGATGGAGACACTGAAGCTTTCTTT.